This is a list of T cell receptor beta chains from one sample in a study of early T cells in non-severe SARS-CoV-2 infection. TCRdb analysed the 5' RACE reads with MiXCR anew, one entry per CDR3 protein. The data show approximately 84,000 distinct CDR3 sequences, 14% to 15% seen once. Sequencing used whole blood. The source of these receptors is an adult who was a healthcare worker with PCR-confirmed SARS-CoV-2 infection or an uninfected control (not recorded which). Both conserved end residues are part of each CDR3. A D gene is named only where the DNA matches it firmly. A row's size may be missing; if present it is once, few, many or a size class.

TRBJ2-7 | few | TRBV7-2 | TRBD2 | TGTGCCAGCAGCAGTAGCGGGCGAAGGTACGAGCAGTACTTC | CASSSSGRRYEQYF
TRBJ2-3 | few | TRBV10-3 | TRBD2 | TGTGCCATCAGTGTTTACGAGCGGGAGATGACAGATACGCAGTATTTT | CAISVYEREMTDTQYF
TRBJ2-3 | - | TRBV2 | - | TGTGCCAGCAGCGAAAGCTGGAAAGATACGCAGTATTTT | CASSESWKDTQYF
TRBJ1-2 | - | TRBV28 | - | TGTGCCAGCAGTTTTCGGGGGATCTATGGCTACACCTTC | CASSFRGIYGYTF
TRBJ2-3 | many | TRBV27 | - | TGTGCCAGCAGTTTAAAGCGGGCTTGGGATACGCAGTATTTT | CASSLKRAWDTQYF
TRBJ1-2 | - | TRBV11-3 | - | TGTGCCAGTTACCAAGGGACGCGCTATGGCTACACCTTC | CASYQGTRYGYTF
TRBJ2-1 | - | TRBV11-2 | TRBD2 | TGTGCCAGCAGCCCCGCCTATAGCGGGAGTGAGCAGTTCTTC | CASSPAYSGSEQFF
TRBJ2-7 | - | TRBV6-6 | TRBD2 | TGTGCCAGCAGCCCCTCCCGCCCGAGAGCGGGGGAGCAGTACTTC | CASSPSRPRAGEQYF
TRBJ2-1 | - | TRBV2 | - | TGTGCCAGCAGTGAAGTATCGGGGGAGTACAATGAGCAGTTCTTC | CASSEVSGEYNEQFF
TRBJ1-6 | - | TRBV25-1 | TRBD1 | TGTGCCAGCAGCGAGACAGGGGTCTATAATTCACCCCTCCACTTT | CASSETGVYNSPLHF
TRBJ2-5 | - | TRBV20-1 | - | TGCAGTGCTAGATTAGAGACCCAGTACTTC | CSARLETQYF
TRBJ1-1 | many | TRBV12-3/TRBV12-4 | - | TGTGCCAGCAGCGGCCCGCTGAACACTGAAGCTTTCTTT | CASSGPLNTEAFF
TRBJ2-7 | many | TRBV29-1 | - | TGCAGCGTTGGGGACTCAAACTTCGAGCAGTACTTC | CSVGDSNFEQYF
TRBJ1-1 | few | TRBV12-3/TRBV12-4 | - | TGTGCCAGCATCGACGGACGGACCCTTAACACTGAAGCTTTCTTT | CASIDGRTLNTEAFF
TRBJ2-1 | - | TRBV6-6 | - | TGTGCCAGCAGTTACTCACAAACCTACAATGAGCAGTTCTTC | CASSYSQTYNEQFF
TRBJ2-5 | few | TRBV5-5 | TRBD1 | TGTGCCAGCAGCCAATCCGGGACAGGGGTCTGGGAGACCCAGTACTTC | CASSQSGTGVWETQYF
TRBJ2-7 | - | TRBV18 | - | TGTGCCAGCTCACCGCGGCAGGGGCAACTCGGGGTTTCCTACGAGCAGTACTTC | CASSPRQGQLGVSYEQYF
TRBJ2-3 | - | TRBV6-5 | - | TGTGCCAGCACACGGGGCCTTTCAGATACGCAGTATTTT | CASTRGLSDTQYF